This is a list of T cell receptor beta chains from one sample in a study of blood T cell repertoires in COVID-19. TCRdb's table, derived via immunoSEQ multiplex PCR, lists solely in-frame clones and lacks some. This sample has 20,000 to 25,000 clones, with roughly 84% found just once. The sequencing input was peripheral blood. These receptors were taken from a man aged 35 to 55 with acute or convalescent COVID-19. Both conserved end residues are part of each CDR3. Each record gives: clone size, V gene, CDR3 protein. Not all rows give a size; the values are once, few, many and, for expanded clones, a class.

abundance: NA
v_gene: TRBV3-1/TRBV3-2
CDR3aa: CASSPTRWAYGYTF

abundance: NA
v_gene: TRBV5-3
CDR3aa: CARSLVGSGRNGELFF

abundance: NA
v_gene: TRBV15
CDR3aa: CATSRVASAYNEQFF

abundance: NA
v_gene: TRBV7-2
CDR3aa: CASSLGGSNTEAFF

abundance: NA
v_gene: TRBV20-1
CDR3aa: CSASDRYYGYTF

abundance: NA
v_gene: TRBV7-9
CDR3aa: CASSFKGSGEQYF

abundance: NA
v_gene: TRBV10-2
CDR3aa: CASGARGGETQYF

abundance: NA
v_gene: TRBV7-2
CDR3aa: CASSPPRGTYGYTF

abundance: NA
v_gene: TRBV19
CDR3aa: CASSPTGFDADTQYF

abundance: NA
v_gene: TRBV15
CDR3aa: CATSRGGAGVTEAFF

abundance: once
v_gene: TRBV5-5
CDR3aa: CASRDYYTDTQYF

abundance: NA
v_gene: TRBV15
CDR3aa: CATSRDGGQGGTEAFF

abundance: few
v_gene: TRBV5-1
CDR3aa: CASSLGTGMGTEAFF

abundance: NA
v_gene: TRBV5-1
CDR3aa: CASGRIGGSKHEQYF

abundance: NA
v_gene: TRBV5-1
CDR3aa: CASSRTASTDTQYF

abundance: once
v_gene: TRBV30
CDR3aa: CAWSAVYSPLHF

abundance: NA
v_gene: TRBV11-2
CDR3aa: CASSLAGGVTAAFF

abundance: few
v_gene: TRBV6-5
CDR3aa: CASSYSQFYEQYF

abundance: large
v_gene: TRBV27
CDR3aa: CASGRDRGWSLHF

abundance: NA
v_gene: TRBV13
CDR3aa: CASSHDRGLSGANVLTF

abundance: NA
v_gene: TRBV18
CDR3aa: CASSPTIFQGELFF

abundance: NA
v_gene: TRBV4-2
CDR3aa: CASSQDPRAGGYTF

abundance: NA
v_gene: TRBV7-2
CDR3aa: CASSSDSYGYTF

abundance: NA
v_gene: TRBV7-9
CDR3aa: CASSLGPQGSYNEQFF

abundance: NA
v_gene: TRBV7-9
CDR3aa: CASSVDRGIYEQFF

abundance: NA
v_gene: TRBV15
CDR3aa: CATSLDIINNYGYTF

abundance: few
v_gene: TRBV29-1
CDR3aa: CSVEGPGGYEKLFF

abundance: NA
v_gene: TRBV30
CDR3aa: CAWSVLRAGGYTF

abundance: NA
v_gene: TRBV30
CDR3aa: CAWAGGQGHEQYF

abundance: NA
v_gene: TRBV6-6
CDR3aa: CASSYLPGGGSQYF

abundance: NA
v_gene: TRBV5-1
CDR3aa: CASSLAGTSKYEAFF

abundance: NA
v_gene: TRBV19
CDR3aa: CASTVEWNTEAFF

abundance: NA
v_gene: TRBV18
CDR3aa: CASSPTGNTEAFF

abundance: NA
v_gene: TRBV19
CDR3aa: CATLRPNTGELFF

abundance: once
v_gene: TRBV24-1
CDR3aa: CATSEGRAGELFF

abundance: NA
v_gene: TRBV6-5
CDR3aa: CASLRSGETEAFF

abundance: NA
v_gene: TRBV9
CDR3aa: CASRPPGQGNYGYTF

abundance: few
v_gene: TRBV3-1/TRBV3-2
CDR3aa: CASSLKGGHGYTF

abundance: NA
v_gene: TRBV5-6
CDR3aa: CASSLVGAEYEQYF

abundance: NA
v_gene: TRBV5-4
CDR3aa: CASSFDEVYGYTF

abundance: NA
v_gene: TRBV2
CDR3aa: CASSGQKQGLKTEAFF